A selection of T cell receptor beta chains follows, all from one sample in a study of somatic mutations in cytotoxic T cells in rheumatoid arthritis. Method: immunoSEQ multiplex PCR; TCRdb's copy keeps in-frame clones and lacks some. The sample contains 25,000 to 30,000 clones, just under 75% of which appear only once. What was sequenced was CD8+ T cells sorted from blood. These TCRs come from a woman aged 18-30 years in good health. CDR3s include the opening cysteine and the closing phenylalanine or tryptophan. A D gene is named only where the DNA matches it firmly. Not every row has a clone size; where given, it reads once, few, many or a size class.

J gene: TRBJ2-7
clone size: .
V gene: TRBV28
D gene: .
CDR3 DNA: TGTGCCAGCAGTTTCTCCGCCGGACAGTCCGTCTACGAGCAGTACTTC
CDR3 protein: CASSFSAGQSVYEQYF

J gene: TRBJ1-5
clone size: .
V gene: TRBV7-9
D gene: .
CDR3 DNA: TGTGCCAGCAGCTCGGAGCTCGCCAATCAGCCCCAGCATTTT
CDR3 protein: CASSSELANQPQHF

J gene: TRBJ1-6
clone size: .
V gene: TRBV30
D gene: .
CDR3 DNA: TGTGCCTGTGAGTTGGGCGCCCGATATTCACCCCTCCACTTT
CDR3 protein: CACELGARYSPLHF

J gene: TRBJ2-3
clone size: .
V gene: TRBV7-7
D gene: .
CDR3 DNA: TGTGCTAGCAGCCCCTATTCCGGGGATACGCAGTATTTT
CDR3 protein: CASSPYSGDTQYF

J gene: TRBJ2-3
clone size: .
V gene: TRBV5-1
D gene: TRBD2
CDR3 DNA: TGCGCCAGCAGCCTCGGGACTAGCGGGGGACTTTGGACAGCAGATACGCAGTATTTT
CDR3 protein: CASSLGTSGGLWTADTQYF

J gene: TRBJ2-5
clone size: .
V gene: TRBV7-9
D gene: TRBD2
CDR3 DNA: TGTGCCAGCAGCGCTACGGACGCGGGGGGGAAAGAGACCCAGTACTTC
CDR3 protein: CASSATDAGGKETQYF

J gene: TRBJ1-6
clone size: .
V gene: TRBV27
D gene: .
CDR3 DNA: TGTGCCAGCAGTCCCCTCCCTGTGGGGGGACCCTATAATTCACCCCTCCACTTT
CDR3 protein: CASSPLPVGGPYNSPLHF

J gene: TRBJ1-1
clone size: few
V gene: TRBV19
D gene: .
CDR3 DNA: TGTGCCAGTAGTATGTGGGGGAGCACTGAAGCTTTCTTT
CDR3 protein: CASSMWGSTEAFF

J gene: TRBJ1-1
clone size: few
V gene: TRBV7-3
D gene: .
CDR3 DNA: TGTGCCAGCAGCTTATCGCGGAACACTGAAGCTTTCTTT
CDR3 protein: CASSLSRNTEAFF

J gene: TRBJ2-1
clone size: .
V gene: TRBV7-6
D gene: TRBD2
CDR3 DNA: TGTGCCAGCAGCTTAGGTGCGGCGGGAGGCCCTTTTGGTGAGCAGTTCTTC
CDR3 protein: CASSLGAAGGPFGEQFF

J gene: TRBJ2-7
clone size: .
V gene: TRBV30
D gene: .
CDR3 DNA: TGTGCCTGGAGTGTACTCGGCGGCTCCTACGAGCAGTACTTC
CDR3 protein: CAWSVLGGSYEQYF

J gene: TRBJ2-2
clone size: .
V gene: TRBV9
D gene: TRBD2
CDR3 DNA: TGTGCCAGCAGCGTAGAAGCGGGGGGACCCACCGGGGAGCTGTTTTTT
CDR3 protein: CASSVEAGGPTGELFF

J gene: TRBJ1-2
clone size: .
V gene: TRBV10-2
D gene: TRBD1
CDR3 DNA: TGCGCCAGCACTGGGACAGGGCACGACTATGGCTACACCTTC
CDR3 protein: CASTGTGHDYGYTF

J gene: TRBJ2-1
clone size: .
V gene: TRBV11-3
D gene: .
CDR3 DNA: TGTGCCAGCAGCGGCGCGGCAAATGAGCAGTTCTTC
CDR3 protein: CASSGAANEQFF

J gene: TRBJ2-2
clone size: .
V gene: TRBV27
D gene: .
CDR3 DNA: TGTGCCAGCAGCCAGGGGGGGACCGGGGAGCTGTTTTTT
CDR3 protein: CASSQGGTGELFF

J gene: TRBJ1-3
clone size: once
V gene: TRBV25-1
D gene: .
CDR3 DNA: TGTGCCAGCAGTGAATGGGGAAACACCATATATTTT
CDR3 protein: CASSEWGNTIYF

J gene: TRBJ2-3
clone size: .
V gene: TRBV4-1
D gene: TRBD2
CDR3 DNA: TGCGCCAGCAGCTTAGCGGGGGCAGATACGCAGTATTTT
CDR3 protein: CASSLAGADTQYF

J gene: TRBJ2-1
clone size: .
V gene: TRBV6-1
D gene: .
CDR3 DNA: TGTGCCAGCCATGACAGCTCCTACAATGAGCAGTTCTTC
CDR3 protein: CASHDSSYNEQFF

J gene: TRBJ1-1
clone size: once
V gene: TRBV27
D gene: .
CDR3 DNA: TGTGCCAGCAGCACGGGGGGCACTGAAGCTTTCTTT
CDR3 protein: CASSTGGTEAFF

J gene: TRBJ2-1
clone size: few
V gene: TRBV4-1
D gene: TRBD2
CDR3 DNA: TGCGCCAGCAGCGGGGGGATCAGCGGGGGGGCCAATGAGCAGTTCTTC
CDR3 protein: CASSGGISGGANEQFF

J gene: TRBJ1-1
clone size: .
V gene: TRBV10-3
D gene: .
CDR3 DNA: TGTGCCATCAGTGCCCTAGGTGGCACTGAAGCTTTCTTT
CDR3 protein: CAISALGGTEAFF

J gene: TRBJ2-5
clone size: .
V gene: TRBV5-1
D gene: .
CDR3 DNA: TGCGCCAGCAGCTTCGTTGAGGGTGACAGGAGCCACCAAGAGACCCAGTACTTC
CDR3 protein: CASSFVEGDRSHQETQYF

J gene: TRBJ2-1
clone size: once
V gene: TRBV27
D gene: TRBD2
CDR3 DNA: TGTGCCAGCAGCGGGGGGACCTACAATGAGCAGTTCTTC
CDR3 protein: CASSGGTYNEQFF

J gene: TRBJ1-2
clone size: .
V gene: TRBV7-9
D gene: .
CDR3 DNA: TGTGCCAGCAGCTTCGAAGGGTGGGGGGACTATGGCTACACCTTC
CDR3 protein: CASSFEGWGDYGYTF

J gene: TRBJ1-1
clone size: .
V gene: TRBV27
D gene: .
CDR3 DNA: TGTGCCAGCACTTTTAGAGCGGGTTTTGAAGCTTTCTTT
CDR3 protein: CASTFRAGFEAFF

J gene: TRBJ2-1
clone size: .
V gene: TRBV20-1
D gene: .
CDR3 DNA: TGCAGTGCCAGAAGCGGGTTTGAGCAGTTCTTC
CDR3 protein: CSARSGFEQFF

J gene: TRBJ1-5
clone size: .
V gene: TRBV28
D gene: .
CDR3 DNA: TGTGCCAGCAGTTTCCCTCCAAGCTTTGGCAATCAGCCCCAGCATTTT
CDR3 protein: CASSFPPSFGNQPQHF

J gene: TRBJ2-2
clone size: .
V gene: TRBV7-9
D gene: .
CDR3 DNA: TGTGCCAGCAGCTCTCCCCCCGTGTTGAACACCGGGGAGCTGTTTTTT
CDR3 protein: CASSSPPVLNTGELFF

J gene: TRBJ2-6
clone size: .
V gene: TRBV27
D gene: TRBD1
CDR3 DNA: TGTGCCAGCAGTCTCTCAACAGGGGCTGACGGCGTCCTGACTTTC
CDR3 protein: CASSLSTGADGVLTF

J gene: TRBJ2-2
clone size: .
V gene: TRBV6-6
D gene: .
CDR3 DNA: TGTGCCAGCAGTCAATGGGGCCCCGGGGAGCTGTTTTTT
CDR3 protein: CASSQWGPGELFF

J gene: TRBJ2-1
clone size: .
V gene: TRBV27
D gene: .
CDR3 DNA: TGTGCCAGCAGTTTATCGTTCCTAAATTACAATGAGCAGTTCTTC
CDR3 protein: CASSLSFLNYNEQFF

J gene: TRBJ2-5
clone size: .
V gene: TRBV2
D gene: .
CDR3 DNA: TGTGCCAGCACCCTGGGTTTCCAAGAGACCCAGTACTTC
CDR3 protein: CASTLGFQETQYF

J gene: TRBJ2-1
clone size: .
V gene: TRBV5-6
D gene: .
CDR3 DNA: TGTGCCAGCAGCCCGTGGGCAGGGGACAATGAGCAGTTCTTC
CDR3 protein: CASSPWAGDNEQFF

J gene: TRBJ1-1
clone size: .
V gene: TRBV2
D gene: .
CDR3 DNA: TGTGCCAGCAGTGAAGCGAAGGCAGAATTGAACACTGAAGCTTTCTTT
CDR3 protein: CASSEAKAELNTEAFF

J gene: TRBJ1-1
clone size: few
V gene: TRBV14
D gene: .
CDR3 DNA: TGTGCCAGCAGCCAAGGGGCTTGGGGGGGCGGGGAAGAAGCTTTCTTT
CDR3 protein: CASSQGAWGGGEEAFF

J gene: TRBJ2-7
clone size: .
V gene: TRBV15
D gene: .
CDR3 DNA: TGTGCCACCAGCCGTGGACTGCAATACGAGCAGTACTTC
CDR3 protein: CATSRGLQYEQYF

J gene: TRBJ2-1
clone size: once
V gene: TRBV4-1
D gene: TRBD2
CDR3 DNA: TGCGCCAGCGCCGGGACTAGCGGGCCTGCAGGTGAGCAGTTCTTC
CDR3 protein: CASAGTSGPAGEQFF

J gene: TRBJ2-5
clone size: .
V gene: TRBV6-6
D gene: .
CDR3 DNA: TGTGCCAGCAGTTACTCGTCCGCTGAGACCCAGTACTTC
CDR3 protein: CASSYSSAETQYF

J gene: TRBJ1-2
clone size: .
V gene: TRBV28
D gene: .
CDR3 DNA: TGTGCCAGCAATAGCCGGACAGCCTCCTATGGCTACACCTTC
CDR3 protein: CASNSRTASYGYTF